This T cell receptor (beta chain) was captured by sequencing in a study of identifying expanded T cells in peripheral blood. Germline V CDR1 and CDR2: LNHDA, SQIVND (reference sequence). V dropped 7 bases and J dropped 0 bases, with 4 bases sitting between them. The CDR3 covers 12 residues. The repertoire was sequenced with immunoSEQ multiplex PCR; TCRdb's copy has only in-frame clones and lacks some. The data contain 95,000 to 100,000 clones, roughly 89% of them singletons. The sequenced material came from blood. The chain links TRBV19 to TRBJ1-3; D is undetermined. The clonotype was recovered from a person aged 18-70 years in good health. As DNA, the CDR3 is TGTGCCAGTAAGCTCTCTGGAAACACCATATATTTT. As protein: CASKLSGNTIYF.